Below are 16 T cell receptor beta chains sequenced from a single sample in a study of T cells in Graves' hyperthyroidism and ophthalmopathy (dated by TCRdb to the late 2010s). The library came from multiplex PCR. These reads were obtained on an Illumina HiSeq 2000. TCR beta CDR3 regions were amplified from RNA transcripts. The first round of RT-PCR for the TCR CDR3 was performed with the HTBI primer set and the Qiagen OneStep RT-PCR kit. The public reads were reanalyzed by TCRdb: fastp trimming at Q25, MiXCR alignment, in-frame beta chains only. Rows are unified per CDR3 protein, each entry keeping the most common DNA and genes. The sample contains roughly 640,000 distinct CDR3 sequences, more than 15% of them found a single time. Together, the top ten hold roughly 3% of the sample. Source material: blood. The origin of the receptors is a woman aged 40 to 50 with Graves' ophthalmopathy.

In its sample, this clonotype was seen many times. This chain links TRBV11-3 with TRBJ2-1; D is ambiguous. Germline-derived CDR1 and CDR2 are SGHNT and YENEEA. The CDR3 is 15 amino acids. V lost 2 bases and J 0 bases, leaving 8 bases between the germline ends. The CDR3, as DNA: TGTGCCAGCAGCTTAAAACGGATCTCCTACAATGAGCAGTTCTTC. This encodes CASSLKRISYNEQFF.

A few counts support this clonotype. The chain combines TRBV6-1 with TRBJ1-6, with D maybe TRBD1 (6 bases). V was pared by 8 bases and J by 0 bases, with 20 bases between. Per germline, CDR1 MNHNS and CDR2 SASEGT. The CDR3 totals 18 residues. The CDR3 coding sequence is TGTGCCAGCGGGCTCCGGGGGGCTGCTAGCTCCTATAATTCACCCCTCCACTTT. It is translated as CASGLRGAASSYNSPLHF.

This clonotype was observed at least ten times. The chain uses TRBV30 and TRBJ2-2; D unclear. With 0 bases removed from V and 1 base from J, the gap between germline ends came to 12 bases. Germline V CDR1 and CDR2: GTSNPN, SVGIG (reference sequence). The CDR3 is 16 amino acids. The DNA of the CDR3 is TGTGCCTGGAGTGTGAGTTGGGGTCAGAACACCGGGGAGCTGTTTTTT. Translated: CAWSVSWGQNTGELFF.

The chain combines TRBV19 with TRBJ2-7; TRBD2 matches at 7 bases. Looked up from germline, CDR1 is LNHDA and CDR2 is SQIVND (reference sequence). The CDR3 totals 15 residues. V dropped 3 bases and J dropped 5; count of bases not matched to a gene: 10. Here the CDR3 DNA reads TGTGCCAGTAGTATTCGAGGCAGGGAGGGGAACGAGCAGTACTTC. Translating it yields CASSIRGREGNEQYF.

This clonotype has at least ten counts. DNA for the CDR3: TGTGCCAGCAGCCGCCCGGGTGGAAACACCATATATTTT. It is translated as CASSRPGGNTIYF. This chain links TRBV11-2 with TRBJ1-3; the D is unclear. The CDR3 covers 13 residues. The V gene's germline CDR1 is SGHAT and CDR2 FQNNGV. The ends were cut back, 5 bases at V and 3 bases at J, with 8 bases in the middle. Full variable domain (remainder filled in from reference TRBV11-2 and TRBJ1-3): EAGVAQSPRYKIIEKRQSVAFWCNPISGHATLYWYQQILGQGPKLLIQFQNNGVVDDSQLPKDRFSAERLKGVDSTLKIQPAKLEDSAVYLCASSRPGGNTIYFGEGSWLTVV.

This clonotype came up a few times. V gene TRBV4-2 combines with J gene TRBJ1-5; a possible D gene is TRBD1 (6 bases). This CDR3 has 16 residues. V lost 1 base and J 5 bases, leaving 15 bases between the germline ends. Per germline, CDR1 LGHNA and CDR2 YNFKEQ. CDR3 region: CASSQVGGLRHQPQHF. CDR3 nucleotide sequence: TGTGCCAGCAGCCAAGTGGGGGGGCTTCGTCATCAGCCCCAGCATTTT.

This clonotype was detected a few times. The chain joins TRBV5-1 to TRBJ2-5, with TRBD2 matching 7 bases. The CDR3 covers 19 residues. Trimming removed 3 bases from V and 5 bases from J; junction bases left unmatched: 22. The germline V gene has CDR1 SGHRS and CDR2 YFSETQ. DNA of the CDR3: TGCGCCAGCAGCTGGCCCCTTAAGCGGGGAGAAAGGTTTGTGGAGACCCAGTACTTC. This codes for CASSWPLKRGERFVETQYF.

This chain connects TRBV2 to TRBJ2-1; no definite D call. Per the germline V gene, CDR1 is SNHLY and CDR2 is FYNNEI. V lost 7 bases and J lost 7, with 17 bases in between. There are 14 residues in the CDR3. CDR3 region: CASTPARRINEQFF. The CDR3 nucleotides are TGTGCCAGCACACCTGCCCGACGGATAAATGAGCAGTTCTTC. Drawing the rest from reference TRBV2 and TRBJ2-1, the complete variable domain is EPEVTQTPSHQVTQMGQEVILRCVPISNHLYFYWYRQILGQKVEFLVSFYNNEISEKSEIFDDQFSVERPDGSNFTLKIRSTKLEDSAMYFCASTPARRINEQFFGPGTRLTVL.

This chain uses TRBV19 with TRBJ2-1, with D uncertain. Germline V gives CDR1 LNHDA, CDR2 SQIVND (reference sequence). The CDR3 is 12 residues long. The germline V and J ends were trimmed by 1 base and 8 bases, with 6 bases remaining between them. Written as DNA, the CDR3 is TGTGCCAGTAGTATAGCTAAGGATGAGCAGTTCTTC. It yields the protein CASSIAKDEQFF. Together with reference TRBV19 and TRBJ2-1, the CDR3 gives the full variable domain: DGGITQSPKYLFRKEGQNVTLSCEQNLNHDAMYWYRQDPGQGLRLIYYSQIVNDFQKGDIAEGYSVSREKKESFPLTVTSAQKNPTAFYLCASSIAKDEQFFGPGTRLTVL.

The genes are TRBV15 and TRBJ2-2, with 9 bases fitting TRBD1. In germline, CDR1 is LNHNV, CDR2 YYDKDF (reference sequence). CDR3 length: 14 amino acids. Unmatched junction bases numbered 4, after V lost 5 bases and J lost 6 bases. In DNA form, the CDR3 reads TGTGCCACCAGCGGGGACAGGGAAGCCGGGGAGCTGTTTTTT. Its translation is CATSGDREAGELFF.

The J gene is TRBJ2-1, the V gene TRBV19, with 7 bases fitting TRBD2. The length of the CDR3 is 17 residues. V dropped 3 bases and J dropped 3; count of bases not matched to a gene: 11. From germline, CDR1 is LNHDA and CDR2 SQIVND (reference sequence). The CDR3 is CASSIWGWSGNYNEQFF. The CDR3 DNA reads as TGTGCCAGTAGTATTTGGGGGTGGAGCGGGAACTACAATGAGCAGTTCTTC.

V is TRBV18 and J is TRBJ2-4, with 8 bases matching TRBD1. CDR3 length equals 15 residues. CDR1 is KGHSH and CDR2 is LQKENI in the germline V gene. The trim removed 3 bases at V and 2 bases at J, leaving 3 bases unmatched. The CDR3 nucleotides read TGTGCCAGCTCACCTCGACAGGGGACCAAAAACATTCAGTACTTC. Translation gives CASSPRQGTKNIQYF.

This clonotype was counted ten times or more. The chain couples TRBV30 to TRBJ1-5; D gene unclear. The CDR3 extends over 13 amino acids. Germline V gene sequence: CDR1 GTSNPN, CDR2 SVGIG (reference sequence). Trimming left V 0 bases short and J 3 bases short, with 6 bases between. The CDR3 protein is CAWSVNSNQPQHF. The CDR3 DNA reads TGTGCCTGGAGTGTAAATTCCAATCAGCCCCAGCATTTT.

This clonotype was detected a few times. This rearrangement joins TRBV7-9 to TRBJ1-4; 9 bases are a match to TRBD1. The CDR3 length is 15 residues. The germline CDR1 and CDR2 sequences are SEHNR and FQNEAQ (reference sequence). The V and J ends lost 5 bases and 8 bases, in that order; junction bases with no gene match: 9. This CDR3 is CASSVPDRGGEKLFF. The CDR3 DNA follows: TGTGCCAGCAGCGTCCCGGACAGGGGAGGGGAAAAACTGTTTTTT.

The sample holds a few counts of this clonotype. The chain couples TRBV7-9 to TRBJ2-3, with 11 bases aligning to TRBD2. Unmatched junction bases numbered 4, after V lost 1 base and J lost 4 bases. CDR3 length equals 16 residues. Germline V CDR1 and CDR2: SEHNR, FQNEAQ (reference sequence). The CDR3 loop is CASSLVVAGGPDTQYF. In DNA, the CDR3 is TGTGCCAGCAGCTTAGTCGTAGCGGGAGGGCCAGATACGCAGTATTTT.

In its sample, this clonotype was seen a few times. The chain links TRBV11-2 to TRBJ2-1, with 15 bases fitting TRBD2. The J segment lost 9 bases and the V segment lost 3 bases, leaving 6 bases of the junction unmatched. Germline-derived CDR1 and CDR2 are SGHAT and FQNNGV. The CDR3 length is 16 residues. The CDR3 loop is CASSFERTSGRGEQFF. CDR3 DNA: TGTGCCAGCAGCTTCGAGAGGACTAGCGGGAGGGGTGAGCAGTTCTTC.